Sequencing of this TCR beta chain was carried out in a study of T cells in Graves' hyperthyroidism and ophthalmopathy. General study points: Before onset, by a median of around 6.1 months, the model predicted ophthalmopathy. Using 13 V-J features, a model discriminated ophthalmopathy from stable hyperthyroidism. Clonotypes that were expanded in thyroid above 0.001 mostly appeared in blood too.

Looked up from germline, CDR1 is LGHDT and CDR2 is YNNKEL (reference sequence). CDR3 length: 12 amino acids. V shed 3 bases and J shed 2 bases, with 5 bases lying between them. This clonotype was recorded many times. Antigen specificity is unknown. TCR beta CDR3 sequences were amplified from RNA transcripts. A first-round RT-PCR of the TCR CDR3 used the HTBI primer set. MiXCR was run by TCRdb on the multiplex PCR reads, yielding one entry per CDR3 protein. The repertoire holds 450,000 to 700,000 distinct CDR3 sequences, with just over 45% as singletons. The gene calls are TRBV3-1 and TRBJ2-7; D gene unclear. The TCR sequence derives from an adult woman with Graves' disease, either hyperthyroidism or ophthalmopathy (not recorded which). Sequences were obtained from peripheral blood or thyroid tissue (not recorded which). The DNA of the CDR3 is TGTGCCAGCAGCCAGGGGACCTACGAGCAGTACTTC. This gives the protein CASSQGTYEQYF.